This T cell receptor beta chain was retrieved from a study of identical twins. Germline V CDR1 and CDR2: GTSNPN, SVGIG (reference sequence). The V and J ends lost 3 bases and 1 base respectively, with 6 bases between them. This CDR3 contains 12 residues. TCRdb re-called the 5' RACE reads with MiXCR, one entry per CDR3 protein. This sample has hundreds of thousands of distinct CDR3 sequences, with 5.5% to 6.5% found just once. The TCR sequence derives from a man younger than 35 in good health. Sequencing was done on a sample of naive T cells sorted from blood. The gene calls are TRBV30 and TRBJ1-1; no clear D. The CDR3 bases are TGTGCCTGGAGCCTGAGGAACACTGAAGCTTTCTTT. Encoded protein: CAWSLRNTEAFF.